Included here is one T cell receptor beta chain sequence, with context. Its antigen is still unknown. No qualities accompany the bases; no much larger clone lies one base away. The CDR3 measures 14 amino acids from cysteine to phenylalanine. CDR3 DNA is the only sequence kept; it has 42 bases, read in frame from the first base. Deletion took 5 bases off V and 0 bases off J, with a span of 11 bases between the germline ends. The germline V gene encodes CDR1 SGHAT and CDR2 FQNNGV. Patients with autoimmune disease history or receiving systemic immunosuppression were excluded from the trial. In every dose cohort, peripheral blood was drawn for TCR sequencing at baseline, cycle 4 day 1, and cycle 7 day 1. Samples were obtained from an open-label, multicenter, first-in-human phase I dose-escalation trial of ivuxolimab. Adults with locally advanced or metastatic melanoma, renal cell carcinoma, hepatocellular carcinoma or head and neck squamous cell carcinoma were enrolled in the trial. Before TCR sequencing, CD4+ T cells and CD8+ T cells were sorted from peripheral blood as separate populations.

Genomic DNA was extracted from sorted cells for sequencing of the TCRbeta CDR3 region. The immunoSEQ Assay was used to sequence the TCRbeta CDR3 regions. TCRdb took this table from immuneACCESS and kept in-frame rearrangements with V and J called. Such tables lack part of the clones; where checked against another copy, unresolved V genes explain under half of the gap, and the rest is unexplained. The sample table contains roughly 55,000 clones; only one count was recorded for 86% of them. The ten largest clones represent roughly 12% of the sample. These data originate in a study of OX40 agonist ivuxolimab in advanced cancers. Broadly, across the study: Ivuxolimab was a fully human IgG2 agonistic monoclonal antibody targeting the costimulatory receptor OX40 (CD134). The dose-escalation cohort was 82.7% male with a mean age of about 58 years, ranging from about 23 to 85. Patients were allowed to have had prior anti-PD-1, anti-PD-L1 or anti-CTLA-4 therapy, and 40% of the dose-escalation patients had previously received checkpoint inhibitors. Partial responses occurred in three dose-escalation patients: two with cutaneous melanoma and one with hepatocellular carcinoma. Intravenous ivuxolimab was administered to patients every 2 weeks at six dose levels: 0.01, 0.1, 0.3, 1.5, 3 and 10 mg/kg. Peripheral TCRbeta sequencing aimed to test whether ivuxolimab altered TCR sequence diversity and caused clonal T-cell expansion. Of the approximately 50 dose-escalation patients, hepatocellular carcinoma was present in around 20, melanoma in some 15, renal cell carcinoma in 9 and head and neck cancer in 9. The paper reports the monotherapy dose-escalation portion (N = 52 patients) of the phase I ivuxolimab trial.

Results the study describes overall, beyond this receptor: The antigen specificity of the clonally expanded peripheral T cells was not determined. Low levels of normalized T-cell clonal expansion were also seen in some patients who did not respond. Partial responders in the 0.1-3.0 mg/kg groups had among the lowest normalized peripheral clonal expansion, especially among CD8+ T cells. After ivuxolimab, expanded clones were on average more numerous among CD8+ T cells than among CD4+ T cells. Clonal expansion of both CD4+ and CD8+ blood T cells was observed from baseline to week 6 at doses 0.1 to 3.0 mg/kg.

Source: CD4+ or CD8+ T cells sorted from blood, taken in a trial of the OX40 agonist ivuxolimab. The receptor's source is an adult with an advanced solid tumor such as melanoma, head and neck, liver or kidney cancer. The V gene is TRBV11-2 and the J gene is TRBJ2-7; 6 matching bases give a weak D call of TRBD1. The CDR3 in this case is CASSLRDNSYEQYF. The sequence in DNA is TGTGCCAGCAGCCTTAGGGACAACTCCTACGAGCAGTACTTC.